This T cell receptor (beta chain) was identified during a study of blood T cells in healthy people across ages. Overall study context: Using template switching, researchers captured about one barcoded beta molecule for each two T cells.

Study-level points and caveats: Estimates based on one million T cells were treated as lower bounds. With unsorted PBMCs, a conclusive comparison of naive versus antigen-experienced cells was not possible.

On this clonotype: Its antigen remains unidentified.

Primers used in a second PCR of about 6 to 12 cycles were a sample-barcoded 5' primer and a J-beta primer mix. From the 5' RACE reads, TCRdb called clonotypes with MiXCR, one entry per CDR3 protein. The data contain roughly 790,000 distinct CDR3 sequences, roughly 47% of them singletons. Sample donors were healthy Caucasian individuals that came from Russia, aged 6 to 90. The CDR3 spans 13 residues. Trimming stripped 5 bases from V and 4 bases from J, with 13 bases between. Germline V gives CDR1 DFQATT, CDR2 SNEGSKA (reference sequence). This receptor was taken from a woman aged 60-70 years in good health. The sample taken for sequencing was blood. The chain joins TRBV20-1 to TRBJ2-3, with D possibly being TRBD1 (5 bases). The CDR3 reads CSAHGQGPDTQYF. The CDR3 DNA is TGCAGTGCTCATGGGCAGGGTCCAGATACGCAGTATTTT.